The text below deals with one T cell receptor (beta chain). No cognate antigen has been identified for it. No much larger clone is present one base from it, and per-base qualities are unavailable. The CDR3 sequence holds 14 residues, the cysteine and phenylalanine included. CDR3 DNA only is kept here, 42 bases in frame from base 1. Between the V and J ends, shortened by 5 bases and 2 bases respectively, the junction contains 13 bases. The germline V gene supplies CDR1 SGHAT and CDR2 FQNNGV. These data are taken from a study of metastatic and nonmetastatic thyroid tumors (dated by TCRdb to 2020 to 2022). The study in broad terms: The researchers compared repertoires between peripheral blood samples and tumor or nodule tissue samples from patients with malignant or benign thyroid disease.

No patient had received any treatment before thyroid surgery. The study retrospectively analysed patient clinical samples collected from about 2012 to 2019 using T-cell receptor beta sequencing. Library generation was performed with PCR. The instrument given in TCRdb is Illumina HiSeq 4000. High-throughput sequencing was used to profile the CDR3 region of the TCR beta-chain in every patient. As for the authors' bioinformatics: Drawing on CDR3 differences between clinicopathological groups, the researchers built a classifier meant to tell apart patients with distant-metastatic papillary thyroid cancer. The Shannon index was used to assess repertoire diversity, and the Morisita-Horn index was used to assess tumor-blood repertoire similarity. TCRdb trimmed public reads at Q25 via fastp, called clones via MiXCR and kept in-frame beta chains. TCRdb, not the authors, supplied the V and J calls. The sample includes tens of thousands of clones, with approximately 24% observed a single time. The ten largest account for approximately 3.6% of the sample.

The study at large found these results: In both blood and tumor samples, malignant tumors were reported to have significantly higher TCR beta diversity than benign nodules.

The sequence joins TRBV11-2 to TRBJ2-7; TRBD1 is a weak D gene call, 6 bases matching. This receptor was identified in a male donor with papillary thyroid cancer or a benign thyroid nodule (not recorded which). Some clones in this sample may be carry-over from other donors' samples. Source material: blood. The CDR3 loop reads CASSPRQAPYEQYF. The nucleotides read TGTGCCAGCAGCCCACGACAGGCCCCCTACGAGCAGTACTTC.